This T cell receptor (beta chain) derives from a study of blood T cells in healthy people across ages. A second PCR of 7 to 11 cycles used a sample-barcoded 5' primer and a J-beta primer mix. MiXCR, run by TCRdb on the 5' RACE reads, gives a single entry per CDR3 protein. The sample includes about 970,000 distinct CDR3 sequences, roughly 51% seen only once; the top ten take about a fifth. The germline gives CDR1 SGHVS, CDR2 FQNEAQ. The CDR3 is 14 amino acids. With 0 bases removed from V and 5 bases from J, the gap between germline ends came to 8 bases. Source material: blood. The V call is TRBV7-8, the J call TRBJ2-1; D unresolved. The sequence derives from a woman aged 60-70 years in good health. The CDR3 loop is CASSLAVRNNEQFF. CDR3 coding DNA: TGTGCCAGCAGCTTAGCGGTTAGGAACAATGAGCAGTTCTTC. The full variable domain, completed using reference TRBV7-8 and TRBJ2-1, is GAGVSQSPRYKVAKRGQDVALRCDPISGHVSLFWYQQALGQGPEFLTYFQNEAQLDKSGLPSDRFFAERPEGSVSTLKIQRTQQEDSAVYLCASSLAVRNNEQFFGPGTRLTVL.